The present TCR beta chain was sequenced within a study of T cells in Graves' hyperthyroidism and ophthalmopathy. Findings of the study overall: The model foresaw ophthalmopathy a median roughly 6 months prior to onset. Patients with ophthalmopathy were separated from those with stable hyperthyroidism by a 13 V-J model.

This clonotype has ten or more counts. The antigen is not known. At one end the junction does not follow the germline gene, possibly because of a read error. Template material for amplifying TCR beta CDR3 regions consisted of RNA transcripts. TCR CDR3 underwent first-round RT-PCR with the HTBI primer set. Using its own MiXCR run on the multiplex PCR reads, TCRdb lists one record per CDR3 protein. The sample holds hundreds of thousands of distinct CDR3 sequences, 14% seen once. Sequences were obtained from blood. This clonotype was obtained from a woman aged 50 to 65 with Graves' ophthalmopathy.

The CDR3 reads CASSLVGGSQETQYF. The CDR3 DNA sequence: TGTGCTAGCAGCTTAGTTGGCGGAAGTCAGGAGACCCAGTACTTC. The V and J genes are TRBV7-7 and TRBJ2-5; no reliable D call. The CDR3 is 15 amino acids. The germline V gene has CDR1 SSHAT and CDR2 FNYEAQ (reference sequence).